This record concerns one TCR beta chain sequence. The V end was cut by 3 bases, the J end by 0 bases, with 12 bases between. CDR1 is MDHEN, CDR2 SYDVKM, per germline. This CDR3 contains 15 residues. This sample stems from a study of blood T cell repertoires in COVID-19. At the level of the study: COVID-19 samples from acute and convalescent phases originated in the United States, Italy and Spain. T cells, B-cell-depleted T cells, or PBMCs supplied cDNA or gDNA.

Per the original methods: Reference gene primers were amplified, and this amplification served to estimate nucleated cell counts. The method was immunoSEQ multiplex PCR; TCRdb's version includes in-frame clones alone and lacks a portion of them. Clonal size and the V and J genes are those of that table, whereas D and trimming came from the DNA. The top ten hold approximately 4.9% of the sample, which has under 300,000 clones, less than 85% seen once. This TCR came from a woman older than 75 with active or convalescent COVID-19. The V gene is TRBV28, the J gene TRBJ2-7; TRBD2 might be the D (6 bases). Sequencing was carried out using peripheral blood. CDR3 sequence reads: CASSFEQTSSYEQYF. The CDR3 coding sequence is TGTGCCAGCAGTTTTGAACAGACTAGCTCCTACGAGCAGTACTTC.